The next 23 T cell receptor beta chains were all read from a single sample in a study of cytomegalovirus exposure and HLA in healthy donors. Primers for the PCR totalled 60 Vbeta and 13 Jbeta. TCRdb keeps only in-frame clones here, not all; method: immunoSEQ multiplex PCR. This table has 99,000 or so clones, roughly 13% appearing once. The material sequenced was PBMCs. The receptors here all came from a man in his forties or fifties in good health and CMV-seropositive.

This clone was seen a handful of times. CDR3 sequence reads: CASSSQVEAFF. The CDR3 DNA is TGTGCCAGCAGTTCACAGGTTGAAGCTTTCTTT. The rearrangement uses TRBV6-5 and TRBJ1-1; perhaps TRBD1 as D (5 bases). Between the trimmed V and J ends, which lost 4 bases and 7 bases, there was a span of 7 bases. The CDR3 is 11 residues long. Germline V lookup: CDR1 MNHEY, CDR2 SVGAGI.

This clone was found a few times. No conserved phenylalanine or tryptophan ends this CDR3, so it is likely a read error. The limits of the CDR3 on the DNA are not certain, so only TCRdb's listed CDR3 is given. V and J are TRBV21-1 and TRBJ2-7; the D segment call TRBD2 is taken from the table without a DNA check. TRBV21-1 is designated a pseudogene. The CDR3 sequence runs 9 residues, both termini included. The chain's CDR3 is CASRRERAR.

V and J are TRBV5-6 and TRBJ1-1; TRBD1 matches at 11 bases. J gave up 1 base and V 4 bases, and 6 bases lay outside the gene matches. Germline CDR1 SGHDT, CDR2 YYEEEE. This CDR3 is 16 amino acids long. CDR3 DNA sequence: TGTGCCAGCAGCAGAGGGACAGGGGGACGGAACACTGAAGCTTTCTTT. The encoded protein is CASSRGTGGRNTEAFF.

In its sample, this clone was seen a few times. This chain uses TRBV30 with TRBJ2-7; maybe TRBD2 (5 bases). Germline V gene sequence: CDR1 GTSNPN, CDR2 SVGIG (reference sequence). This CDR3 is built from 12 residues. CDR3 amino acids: CARKAEGDEQYF. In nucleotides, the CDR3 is TGTGCTCGGAAGGCAGAGGGAGACGAGCAGTACTTC.

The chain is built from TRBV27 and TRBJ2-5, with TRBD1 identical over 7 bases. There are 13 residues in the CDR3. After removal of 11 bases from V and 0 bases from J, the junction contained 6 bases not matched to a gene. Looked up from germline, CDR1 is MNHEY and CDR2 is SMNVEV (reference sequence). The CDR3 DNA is TGTGCCTCGGGACAGTCGTACCAAGAGACCCAGTACTTC. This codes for CASGQSYQETQYF.

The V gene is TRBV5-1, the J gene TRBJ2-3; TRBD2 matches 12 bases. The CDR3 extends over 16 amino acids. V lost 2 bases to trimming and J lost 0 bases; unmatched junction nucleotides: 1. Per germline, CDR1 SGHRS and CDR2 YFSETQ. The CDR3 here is CASSLTSGGSTDTQYF. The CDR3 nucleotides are TGCGCCAGCAGCTTAACTAGCGGGGGGAGCACAGATACGCAGTATTTT.

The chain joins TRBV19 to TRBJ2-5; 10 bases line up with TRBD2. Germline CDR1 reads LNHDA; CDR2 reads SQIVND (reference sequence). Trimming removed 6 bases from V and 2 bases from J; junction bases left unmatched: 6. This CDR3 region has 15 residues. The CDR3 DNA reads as TGTGCCAGTAGACCTAGCGGGAGTGCGCAAGAGACCCAGTACTTC. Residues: CASRPSGSAQETQYF.

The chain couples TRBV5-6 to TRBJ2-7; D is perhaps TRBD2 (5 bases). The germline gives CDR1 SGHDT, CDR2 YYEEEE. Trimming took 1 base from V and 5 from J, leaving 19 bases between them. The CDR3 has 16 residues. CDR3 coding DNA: TGTGCCAGCAGCTTGCTGATAGCGTCCGGAGGCGACGAGCAGTACTTC. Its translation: CASSLLIASGGDEQYF.

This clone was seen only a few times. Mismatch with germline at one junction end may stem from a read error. The CDR3 coding sequence is TGTGCCAGCAGCTTAAGGGGTGGGGGGACTCCTGCCTTC. Protein: CASSLRGGGTPAF. The chain joins TRBV7-6 to TRBJ2-7, with D perhaps matching TRBD2 (6 bases). The CDR3 covers 13 residues. From germline, CDR1 is SGHVS and CDR2 FNYEAQ.

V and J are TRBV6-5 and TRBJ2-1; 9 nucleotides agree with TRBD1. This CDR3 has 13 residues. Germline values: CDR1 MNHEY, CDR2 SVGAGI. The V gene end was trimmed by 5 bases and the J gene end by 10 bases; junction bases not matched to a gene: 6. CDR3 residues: CASSPRTGAEQFF. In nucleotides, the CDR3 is TGTGCCAGCAGTCCTCGGACAGGGGCCGAGCAGTTCTTC.

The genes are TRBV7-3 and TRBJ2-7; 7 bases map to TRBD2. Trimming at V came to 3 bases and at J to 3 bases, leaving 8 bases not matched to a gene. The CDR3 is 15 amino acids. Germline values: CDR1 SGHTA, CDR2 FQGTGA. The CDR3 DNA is TGTGCCAGCAGCTTGATTTCAGGCGGGAGCTACGAGCAGTACTTC. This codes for CASSLISGGSYEQYF.

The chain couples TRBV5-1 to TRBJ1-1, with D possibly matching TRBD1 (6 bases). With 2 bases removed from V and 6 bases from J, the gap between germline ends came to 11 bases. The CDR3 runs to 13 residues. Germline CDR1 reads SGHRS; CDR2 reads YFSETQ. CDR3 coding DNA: TGCGCCAGCAGCTTACAGGGACCCGCTGAAGCTTTCTTT. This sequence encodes CASSLQGPAEAFF.

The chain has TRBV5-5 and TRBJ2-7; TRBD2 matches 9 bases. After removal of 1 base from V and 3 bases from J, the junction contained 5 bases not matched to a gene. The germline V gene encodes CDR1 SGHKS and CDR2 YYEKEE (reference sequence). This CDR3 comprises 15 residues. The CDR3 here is CASSLKASGVYEQYF. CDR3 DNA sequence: TGTGCCAGCAGCTTGAAGGCTAGCGGGGTCTACGAGCAGTACTTC. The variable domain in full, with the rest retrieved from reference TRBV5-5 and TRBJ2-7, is DAGVTQSPTHLIKTRGQQVTLRCSPISGHKSVSWYQQVLGQGPQFIFQYYEKEERGRGNFPDRFSARQFPNYSSELNVNALLLGDSALYLCASSLKASGVYEQYFGPGTRLTVT.

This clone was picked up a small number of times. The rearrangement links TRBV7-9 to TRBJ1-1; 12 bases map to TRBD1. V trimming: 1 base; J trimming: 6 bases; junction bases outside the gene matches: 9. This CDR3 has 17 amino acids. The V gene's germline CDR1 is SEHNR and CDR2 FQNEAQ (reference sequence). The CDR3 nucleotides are TGTGCCAGCAGCTTAGAGGGGACAGGGGGCTATTTAGCTGAAGCTTTCTTT. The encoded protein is CASSLEGTGGYLAEAFF.

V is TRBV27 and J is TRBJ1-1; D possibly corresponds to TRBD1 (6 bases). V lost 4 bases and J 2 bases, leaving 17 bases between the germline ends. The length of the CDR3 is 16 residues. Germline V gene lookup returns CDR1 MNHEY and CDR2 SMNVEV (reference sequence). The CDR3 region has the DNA TGTGCCAGCAGTTCTTTGCAGGGGCTTATTAACACTGAAGCTTTCTTT. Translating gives CASSSLQGLINTEAFF.

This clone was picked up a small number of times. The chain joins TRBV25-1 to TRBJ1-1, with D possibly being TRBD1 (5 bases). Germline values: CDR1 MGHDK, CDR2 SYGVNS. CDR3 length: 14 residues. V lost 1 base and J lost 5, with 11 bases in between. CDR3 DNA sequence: TGTGCCAGCAGTGAATTCTGGGGCGCTACTGAAGCTTTCTTT. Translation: CASSEFWGATEAFF.

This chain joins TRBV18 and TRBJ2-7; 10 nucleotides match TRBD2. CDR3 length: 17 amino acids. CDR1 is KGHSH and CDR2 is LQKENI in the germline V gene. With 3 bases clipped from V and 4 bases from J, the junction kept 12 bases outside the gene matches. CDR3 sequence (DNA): TGTGCCAGCTCACCCTCTCTCGGGGCTAGCGGGAGTTACGAGCAGTACTTC. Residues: CASSPSLGASGSYEQYF.

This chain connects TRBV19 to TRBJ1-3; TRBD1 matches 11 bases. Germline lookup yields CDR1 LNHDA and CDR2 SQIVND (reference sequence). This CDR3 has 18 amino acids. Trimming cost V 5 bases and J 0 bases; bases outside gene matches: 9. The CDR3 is CASSLRDRGLSSGNTIYF. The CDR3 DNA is TGTGCCAGTAGTCTCCGGGACAGGGGGTTGAGCTCTGGAAACACCATATATTTT.

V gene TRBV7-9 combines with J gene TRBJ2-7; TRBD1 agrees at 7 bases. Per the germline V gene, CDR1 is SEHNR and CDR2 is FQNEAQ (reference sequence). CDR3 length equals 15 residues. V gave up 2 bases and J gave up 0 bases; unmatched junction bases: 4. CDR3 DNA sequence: TGTGCCAGCAGCTTATTAGGGACAGACTCCTACGAGCAGTACTTC. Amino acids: CASSLLGTDSYEQYF. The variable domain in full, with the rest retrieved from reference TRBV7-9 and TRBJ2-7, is DTGVSQNPRHKITKRGQNVTFRCDPISEHNRLYWYRQTLGQGPEFLTYFQNEAQLEKSRLLSDRFSAERPKGSFSTLEIQRTEQGDSAMYLCASSLLGTDSYEQYFGPGTRLTVT.

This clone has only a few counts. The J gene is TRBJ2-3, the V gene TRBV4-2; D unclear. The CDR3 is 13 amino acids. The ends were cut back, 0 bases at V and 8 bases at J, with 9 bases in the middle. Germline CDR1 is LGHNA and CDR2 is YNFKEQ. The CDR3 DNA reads TGTGCCAGCAGCCAAGATCGAGTAGCTACGCAGTATTTT. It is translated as CASSQDRVATQYF.

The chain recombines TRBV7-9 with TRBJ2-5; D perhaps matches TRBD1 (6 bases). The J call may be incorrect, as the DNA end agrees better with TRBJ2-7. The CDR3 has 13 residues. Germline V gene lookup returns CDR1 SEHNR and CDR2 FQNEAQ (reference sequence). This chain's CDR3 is CASSSGVGYEQYF. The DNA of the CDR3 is TGTGCCAGCAGCTCAGGGGTTGGCTACGAGCAGTACTTC.

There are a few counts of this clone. CDR3 protein: CAWSAGGPYNEQFF. The CDR3, as DNA: TGTGCCTGGAGTGCGGGGGGCCCCTACAATGAGCAGTTCTTC. This chain links TRBV30 with TRBJ2-1; D perhaps matches TRBD2 (7 bases). CDR1 is GTSNPN, CDR2 SVGIG, per germline (reference sequence). Trimming pared 1 base from V and 2 bases from J, leaving 9 bases between. The CDR3 covers 14 residues.

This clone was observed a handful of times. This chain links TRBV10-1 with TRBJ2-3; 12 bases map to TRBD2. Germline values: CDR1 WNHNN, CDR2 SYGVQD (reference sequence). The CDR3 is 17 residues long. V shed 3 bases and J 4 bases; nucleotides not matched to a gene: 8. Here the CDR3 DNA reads TGCGCCAGCAGTGAAGGACTAGCGGGGTTCGTGTCAGATACGCAGTATTTT. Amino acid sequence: CASSEGLAGFVSDTQYF.